This T cell receptor beta chain derives from a study of cytotoxic CD8 clonotypes in ibrutinib-treated CLL. This clone was seen more than once but under ten times. Target depth was 1 in 200,000 to 1 in 1 million T cells, about 10x per clonotype. The repertoire was sequenced with immunoSEQ multiplex PCR; TCRdb's copy has only in-frame clones and lacks some. The data show 76,000 or so clones, with approximately 82% seen just once and about 40% held by the top ten. The CDR3 sequence is 16 residues long. Looked up from germline, CDR1 is MGHDK and CDR2 is SYGVNS. Deletions cut 5 bases from V and 8 bases from J, with 21 bases between.

This receptor was identified in a human donor with chronic lymphocytic leukemia. Sample: PBMCs, taken after 24 months of ibrutinib treatment. The chain employs TRBV25-1 and TRBJ1-4, with D tentatively TRBD1 (5 bases). The CDR3 DNA reads as TGTGCCAGCAGTAAACCAGACATTTGGGGCTGGGAAAAACTGTTTTTT. As protein: CASSKPDIWGWEKLFF.